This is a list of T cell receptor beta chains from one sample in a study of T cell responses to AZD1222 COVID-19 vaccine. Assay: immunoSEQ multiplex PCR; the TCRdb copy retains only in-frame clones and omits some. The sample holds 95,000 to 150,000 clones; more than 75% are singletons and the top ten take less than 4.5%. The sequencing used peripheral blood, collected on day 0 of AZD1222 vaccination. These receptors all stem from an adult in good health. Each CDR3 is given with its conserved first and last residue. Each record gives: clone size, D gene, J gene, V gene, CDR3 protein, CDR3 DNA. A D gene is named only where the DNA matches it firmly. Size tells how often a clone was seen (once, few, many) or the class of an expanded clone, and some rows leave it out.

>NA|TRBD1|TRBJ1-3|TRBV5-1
CASGLGGAGGNTIYF
TGCGCCAGCGGCCTAGGGGGCGCGGGTGGAAACACCATATATTTT
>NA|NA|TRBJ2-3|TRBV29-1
CSVELRRGTDTQYF
TGCAGCGTTGAGTTACGGAGAGGCACAGATACGCAGTATTTT
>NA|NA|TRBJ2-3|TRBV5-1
CASTHGANADTQYF
TGCGCCAGCACTCATGGGGCCAACGCAGATACGCAGTATTTT
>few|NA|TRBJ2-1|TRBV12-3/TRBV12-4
CASSTGLHNEQFF
TGTGCCAGCAGTACCGGACTACACAATGAGCAGTTCTTC
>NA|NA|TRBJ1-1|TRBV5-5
CASSLYIVEGRDGEAFF
TGTGCCAGCAGCTTGTATATTGTCGAAGGGAGAGATGGTGAAGCTTTCTTT
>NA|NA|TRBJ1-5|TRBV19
CASSIGAHSNQPQHF
TGTGCCAGTAGTATAGGGGCCCATAGCAATCAGCCCCAGCATTTT
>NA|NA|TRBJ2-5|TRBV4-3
CASSQEASYVGTQYF
TGCGCCAGCAGCCAAGAAGCGAGCTATGTAGGGACCCAGTACTTC
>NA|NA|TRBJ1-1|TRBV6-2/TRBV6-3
CASSYGQNTEAFF
TGTGCCAGCAGTTACGGACAGAACACTGAAGCTTTCTTT
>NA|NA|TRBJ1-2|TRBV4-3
CASSPLNQLRGYTF
TGCGCCAGCAGCCCTCTCAACCAACTCCGTGGCTACACCTTC
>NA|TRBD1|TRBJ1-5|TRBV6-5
CASWSHRGDQPQHF
TGTGCCAGCTGGTCCCACAGGGGTGATCAGCCCCAGCATTTT
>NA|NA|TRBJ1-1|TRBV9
CASSVLLGTTTPEAFF
TGTGCCAGCAGCGTTTTATTGGGCACCACCACTCCTGAAGCTTTCTTT
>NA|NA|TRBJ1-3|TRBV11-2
CASSRNGGSSGNTIYF
TGTGCCAGCAGCAGAAATGGGGGAAGCTCTGGAAACACCATATATTTT
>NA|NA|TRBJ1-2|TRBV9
CASGVEGNSF
TGTGCCAGCGGAGTGGAGGGGAATTCCTTC
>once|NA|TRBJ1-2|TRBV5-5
CASSAATDPNYGYTF
TGTGCCAGCAGCGCCGCGACGGACCCTAACTATGGCTACACCTTC
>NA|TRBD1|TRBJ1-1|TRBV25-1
CASSSPGQGFEAFF
TGTGCCAGCAGTTCGCCGGGACAGGGTTTTGAAGCTTTCTTT